This entry features one T cell receptor (beta chain) sequence. Antigen unknown. The entirety of the isolated RNA underwent reverse transcription, so expressed TCRB transcripts were sequenced. Only in-frame clones appear in the TCRdb table, and some are missing; sequencing was by immunoSEQ multiplex PCR. The sample shows about 160,000 clones, roughly 8% of them seen only once. These data are taken from a study of beta chain features in type 1 diabetes. Points from the study as a whole: Type 1 diabetes patients showed a moderate but significant shortening of TCRB CDR3s in all four CD4+ subsets.

This TCR came from a woman between 18 and 30 years old with type 1 diabetes. The sequencing input was central memory CD4+ T cells from blood.

The DNA for the CDR3 is TGCGGGACAGCGAGCAACTCTGGAAACACCATATATTTT. As protein: CGTASNSGNTIYF. This chain links TRBV29-1 with TRBJ1-3; TRBD1 aligns across 7 bases. The CDR3 is made up of 13 amino acids. CDR1 SQVTM and CDR2 ANQGSEA come from the germline V gene.